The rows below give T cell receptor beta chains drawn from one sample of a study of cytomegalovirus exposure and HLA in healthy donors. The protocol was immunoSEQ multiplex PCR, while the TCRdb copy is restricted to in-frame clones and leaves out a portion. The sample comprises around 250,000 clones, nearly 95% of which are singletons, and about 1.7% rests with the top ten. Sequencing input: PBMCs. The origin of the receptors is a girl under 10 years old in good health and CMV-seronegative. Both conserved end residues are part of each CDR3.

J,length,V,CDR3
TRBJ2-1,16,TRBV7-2,CASSLELAGDWNEQFF
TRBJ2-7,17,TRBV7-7,CASSLQPPRAKTYEQYF
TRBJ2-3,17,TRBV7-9,CASSLGVQRDLADTQYF
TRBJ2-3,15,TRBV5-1,CASSLGTSGGHTQYF
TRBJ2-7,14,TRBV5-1,CASSLDNRAYEQYF
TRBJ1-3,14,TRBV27,CASSFRVSGNTIYF
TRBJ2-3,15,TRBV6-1,CASSEGDRGTDTQYF
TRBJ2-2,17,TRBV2,CASLARDRYTNTGELFF
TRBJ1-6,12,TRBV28,CASYTGNSPLHF
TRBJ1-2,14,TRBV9,CASSVAPGNYGYTF